These 17 T cell receptor beta chains share one sample of origin, sequenced in a study of early T cells in non-severe SARS-CoV-2 infection. Each CDR3 protein is one row after TCRdb ran MiXCR on the 5' RACE reads. The sample contains tens of thousands of distinct CDR3 sequences, more than 12% of which appear only once. Sequences were derived from whole blood, sampled at baseline. Source of these receptors: an adult who was a healthcare worker with PCR-confirmed SARS-CoV-2 infection or an uninfected control (not recorded which).

The chain is built from TRBV20-1 and TRBJ1-3, with D perhaps matching TRBD1 (5 bases). The V and J ends lost 3 bases and 0 bases respectively, with 15 bases between them. CDR3 size: 16 residues. Germline V gives CDR1 DFQATT, CDR2 SNEGSKA (reference sequence). The CDR3 reads CSASSHGGASGNTIYF. The CDR3 DNA sequence: TGCAGTGCTAGCTCGCACGGGGGTGCCTCTGGAAACACCATATATTTT.

This clonotype was seen many times. This chain uses TRBV25-1 with TRBJ2-3; 9 bases are a match to TRBD2. Germline CDR1 is MGHDK and CDR2 is SYGVNS. J lost 4 bases, V lost 4 bases, and 12 bases had no gene match. This CDR3 is 17 amino acids long. In nucleotides, the CDR3 is TGTGCCAGCAGTGCCACCCGTAGCGGGAGCTGGGCAGATACGCAGTATTTT. Its protein is CASSATRSGSWADTQYF.

This clonotype was found a few times. The chain combines TRBV6-4 with TRBJ1-1; 7 bases match TRBD1. The germline CDR1 and CDR2 sequences are MRHNA and SNTAGT. This CDR3 spans 15 amino acids. The V segment lost 6 bases and the J segment 2 bases; nucleotides outside the gene matches: 9. This CDR3 reads CASRILTGQNTEAFF. The CDR3 coding sequence is TGTGCCAGCAGAATTCTGACAGGGCAAAACACTGAAGCTTTCTTT.

This chain connects TRBV20-1 to TRBJ2-5; 13 bases map to TRBD2. In germline, CDR1 is DFQATT, CDR2 SNEGSKA (reference sequence). The CDR3 has 16 amino acids. V gave up 5 bases and J gave up 3 bases; unmatched junction bases: 9. The CDR3 spells CSAPDGTSGKKETQYF. For the CDR3, the DNA is TGCAGTGCTCCCGACGGGACTAGCGGGAAAAAAGAGACCCAGTACTTC.

The V and J genes are TRBV4-2 and TRBJ2-1; TRBD2 matches at 12 bases. Germline-derived CDR1 and CDR2 are LGHNA and YNFKEQ. The CDR3 is 15 residues long. After removal of 3 bases from V and 8 bases from J, the junction contained 5 bases not matched to a gene. CDR3 in DNA: TGTGCCAGCAGCCACCGACTAGCGGGAGTTTATGAGCAGTTCTTC. Protein: CASSHRLAGVYEQFF.

The table lists this clonotype with a few counts. The V and J genes are TRBV4-2 and TRBJ2-5; D gene unclear. The CDR3 extends over 13 amino acids. Germline CDR1 and CDR2: LGHNA and YNFKEQ. V dropped 10 bases and J dropped 3 bases, with 15 bases sitting between them. The CDR3 DNA reads as TGTGCCACTCGGCTGGCAGAGAAAGAGACCCAGTACTTC. This codes for CATRLAEKETQYF.

This rearrangement joins TRBV12-3 or TRBV12-4 to TRBJ1-2; 7 bases are a match to TRBD1. The V segment lost 6 bases and the J segment 6 bases; nucleotides outside the gene matches: 10. CDR3 size: 14 residues. In nucleotides, the CDR3 is TGTGCCAGCAGCCCACGGACAGGAGGGAATGGCTACACCTTC. Residues: CASSPRTGGNGYTF.

In its sample, this clonotype was seen a few times. The chain joins TRBV4-1 to TRBJ1-2, with D possibly matching TRBD1 (5 bases). V lost 0 bases and J lost 4, with 9 bases in between. Germline CDR1 and CDR2: MGHRA and YSYEKL. This CDR3 has 14 residues. The CDR3 nucleotides are TGCGCCAGCAGCCAAGATGTAGGGGTCTATGGCTACACCTTC. It specifies CASSQDVGVYGYTF.

This clonotype has a handful of counts. The gene calls are TRBV5-1 and TRBJ1-2; D call uncertain. CDR3 length equals 13 residues. V gave up 1 base and J gave up 4 bases, with 8 bases separating them. Per the germline V gene, CDR1 is SGHRS and CDR2 is YFSETQ. In DNA, the CDR3 is TGCGCCAGCAGCTTGAGGGAACCCTATGGCTACACCTTC. It is translated as CASSLREPYGYTF. Supplemented by reference TRBV5-1 and TRBJ1-2, the full variable domain reads KAGVTQTPRYLIKTRGQQVTLSCSPISGHRSVSWYQQTPGQGLQFLFEYFSETQRNKGNFPGRFSGRQFSNSRSEMNVSTLELGDSALYLCASSLREPYGYTFGSGTRLTVV.

V and J are TRBV27 and TRBJ2-1, with D hard to call. Germline CDR1 MNHEY, CDR2 SMNVEV (reference sequence). Trimming shortened V by 1 base and J by 7 bases, and 11 bases separated the two germline ends. The CDR3 runs to 14 residues. The CDR3 loop reads CASSLYQQQNEQFF. The CDR3 DNA reads as TGTGCCAGCAGTTTATATCAACAGCAGAATGAGCAGTTCTTC.

This chain connects TRBV12-3 or TRBV12-4 to TRBJ1-6, with 10 bases aligning to TRBD1. The J segment lost 5 bases and the V segment lost 5 bases, leaving 6 bases of the junction unmatched. This CDR3 is built from 16 residues. The CDR3 coding sequence is TGTGCCAGCAGTGGGGACAGGGGAGGGGATAATTCACCCCTCCACTTT. Its protein is CASSGDRGGDNSPLHF.

The rearrangement joins TRBV10-3 to TRBJ2-1; 14 nucleotides agree with TRBD2. The ends lost 0 bases at V and 6 bases at J; junction bases unmatched: 4. Germline V gene sequence: CDR1 ENHRY, CDR2 SYGVKD. This CDR3 contains 17 residues. The CDR3 DNA is TGTGCCATCAGTGAGTCGCAGGGGACTAGCGGGAGCAATGAGCAGTTCTTC. The encoded protein is CAISESQGTSGSNEQFF.

This rearrangement joins TRBV4-1 to TRBJ2-1, with TRBD2 as a possible D gene (7 bases). CDR3 length equals 16 residues. The V gene's germline CDR1 is MGHRA and CDR2 YSYEKL. V dropped 0 bases and J dropped 4 bases, with 13 bases sitting between them. This chain's CDR3 is CASSQDVAGAYNEQFF. For the CDR3, the DNA is TGCGCCAGCAGCCAAGATGTGGCGGGGGCTTACAATGAGCAGTTCTTC.

This sequence joins TRBV20-1 and TRBJ2-3, with D uncertain. In germline, CDR1 is DFQATT, CDR2 SNEGSKA (reference sequence). The CDR3 has 13 amino acids. The V and J ends lost 4 bases and 1 base respectively, with 9 bases between them. CDR3 DNA sequence: TGCAGTGCTATATTCGGCGGCACAGATACGCAGTATTTT. It translates to CSAIFGGTDTQYF.

This chain joins TRBV5-1 and TRBJ2-1, with TRBD1 matching 9 bases. The CDR3 contains 12 residues. J lost 8 bases, V lost 3 bases, and 0 bases had no gene match. CDR1 and CDR2 (germline): SGHRS, YFSETQ. CDR3 sequence (DNA): TGCGCCAGCAGCTGGACAGGGGATGAGCAGTTCTTC. This encodes CASSWTGDEQFF.

This clonotype showed up just a few times. The V call is TRBV12-3 or TRBV12-4, the J call TRBJ1-5; D uncertain. The CDR3 consists of 13 residues. V was cut by 6 bases and J by 3 bases, with 9 bases left in between. CDR3 residues: CASSREVNQPQHF. In DNA, the CDR3 is TGTGCCAGCAGCCGGGAGGTCAATCAGCCCCAGCATTTT.

This chain uses TRBV24-1 with TRBJ2-5, with 7 bases identical to TRBD1. In germline, CDR1 is KGHDR, CDR2 SFDVKD. CDR3 length: 13 residues. V trimming: 9 bases; J trimming: 1 base; junction bases outside the gene matches: 4. The CDR3 region has the DNA TGTGCCACCTCGACAGGGTTCCAAGAGACCCAGTACTTC. Encoded protein: CATSTGFQETQYF.